This T cell receptor beta chain was sequenced for a study of cytotoxic CD8 clonotypes in ibrutinib-treated CLL. Study-level background: Sample averages reached 250,000 or so productive templates and over 85,000 productive rearrangements.

Study-level results: Baseline levels of clonality went above those of age-matched healthy donors and moved with circulating CD8+ T-cell counts.

The protocol was immunoSEQ multiplex PCR, while the TCRdb copy is restricted to in-frame clones and leaves out a portion. The table has under 200,000 clones, roughly 86% seen once. This clone has a single count. Its antigen is unknown. The sample consisted of PBMCs, taken after 12 months of ibrutinib treatment. The source of this sequence is a human donor with chronic lymphocytic leukemia.

CDR3 DNA: TGTGCCAGCATTCTAGCGGCTGGGAATGAGCAGTTCTTC. Its protein product is CASILAAGNEQFF. The rearrangement links TRBV7-9 to TRBJ2-1; the match to TRBD2 covers 7 bases. The V gene's germline CDR1 is SEHNR and CDR2 FQNEAQ (reference sequence). This CDR3 comprises 13 residues. The V segment lost 7 bases and the J segment 7 bases; nucleotides outside the gene matches: 7.